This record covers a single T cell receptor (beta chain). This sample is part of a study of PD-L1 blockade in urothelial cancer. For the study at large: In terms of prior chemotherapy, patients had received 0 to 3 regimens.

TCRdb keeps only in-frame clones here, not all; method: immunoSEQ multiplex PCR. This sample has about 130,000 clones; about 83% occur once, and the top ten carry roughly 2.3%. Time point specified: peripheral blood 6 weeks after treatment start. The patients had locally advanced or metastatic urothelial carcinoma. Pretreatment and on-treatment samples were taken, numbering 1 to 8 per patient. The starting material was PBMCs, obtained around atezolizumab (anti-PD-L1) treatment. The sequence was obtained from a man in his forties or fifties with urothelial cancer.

The CDR3 DNA reads as TGTGCCAGTAGTCCTTGGACAGGGTCTATGGACGAGCAGTACTTC. It encodes CASSPWTGSMDEQYF. V and J are TRBV19 and TRBJ2-7; TRBD1 aligns across 8 bases. The J segment lost 5 bases and the V segment lost 5 bases, leaving 11 bases of the junction unmatched. Germline V lookup: CDR1 LNHDA, CDR2 SQIVND (reference sequence). CDR3 length: 15 residues.